This TCR beta chain comes out of a study of response to subunit inactivated influenza vaccine. MiXCR was run by TCRdb on the RT-PCR reads, yielding one entry per CDR3 protein. The repertoire holds 500,000 or so distinct CDR3 sequences, with approximately 17% as singletons. Only a few counts were recorded for this clonotype. Sequenced material: CD4+ T cells sorted from PBMCs, taken less than 30 months after vaccination. The sequence came from a man in his fifties or sixties who received an inactivated influenza vaccine.

As DNA, the CDR3 is TGTGCCAGCAGTTTATACAGGAGGGGTGGCACAGATACGCAGTATTTT. Residues: CASSLYRRGGTDTQYF. The chain joins TRBV6-5 to TRBJ2-3; TRBD2 might be the D (6 bases). The CDR3 is made up of 16 amino acids. Germline CDR1 and CDR2: MNHEY and SVGAGI. V lost 4 bases to trimming and J lost 1 base, with 15 bases between them.